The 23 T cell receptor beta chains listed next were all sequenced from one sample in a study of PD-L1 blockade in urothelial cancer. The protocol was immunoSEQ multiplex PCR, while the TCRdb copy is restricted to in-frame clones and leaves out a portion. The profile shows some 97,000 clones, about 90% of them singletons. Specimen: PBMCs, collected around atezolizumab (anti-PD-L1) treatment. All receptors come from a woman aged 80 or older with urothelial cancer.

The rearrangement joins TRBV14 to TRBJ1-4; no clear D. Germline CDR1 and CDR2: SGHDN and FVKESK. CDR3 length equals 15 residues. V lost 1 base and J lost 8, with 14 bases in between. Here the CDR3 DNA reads TGTGCCAGCAGCCAAGTCAGGCAGGCGGGGGAAAAACTGTTTTTT. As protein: CASSQVRQAGEKLFF.

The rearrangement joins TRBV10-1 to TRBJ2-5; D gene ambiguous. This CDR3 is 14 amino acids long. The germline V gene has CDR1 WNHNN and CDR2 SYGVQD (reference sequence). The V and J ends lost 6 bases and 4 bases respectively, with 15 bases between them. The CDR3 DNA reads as TGCGCCAGCAGCCGAAGTAGCCAGCGAGAGACCCAGTACTTC. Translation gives CASSRSSQRETQYF.

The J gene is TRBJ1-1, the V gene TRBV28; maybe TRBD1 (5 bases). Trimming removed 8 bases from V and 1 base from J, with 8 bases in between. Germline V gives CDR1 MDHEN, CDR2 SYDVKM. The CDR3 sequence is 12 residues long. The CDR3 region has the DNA TGTGCCAGCCTAAGGGGGAACACTGAAGCTTTCTTT. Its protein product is CASLRGNTEAFF.

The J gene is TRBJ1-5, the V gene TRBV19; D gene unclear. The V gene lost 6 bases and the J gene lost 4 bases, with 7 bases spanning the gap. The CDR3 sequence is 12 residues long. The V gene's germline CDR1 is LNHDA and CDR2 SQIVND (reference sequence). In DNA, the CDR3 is TGTGCCAGTAGCCCTCTTAATCAGCCCCAGCATTTT. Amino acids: CASSPLNQPQHF.

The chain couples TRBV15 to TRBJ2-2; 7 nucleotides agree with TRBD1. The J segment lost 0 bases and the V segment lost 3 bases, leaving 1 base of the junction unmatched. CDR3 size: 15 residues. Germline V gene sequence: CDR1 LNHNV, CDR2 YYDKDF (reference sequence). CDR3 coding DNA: TGTGCCACCAGCAGGGACAGGACGAACACCGGGGAGCTGTTTTTT. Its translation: CATSRDRTNTGELFF.

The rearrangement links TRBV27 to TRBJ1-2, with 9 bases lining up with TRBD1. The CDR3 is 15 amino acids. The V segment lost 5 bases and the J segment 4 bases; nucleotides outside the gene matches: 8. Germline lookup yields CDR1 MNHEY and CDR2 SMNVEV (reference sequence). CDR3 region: CASSESGTGLYGYTF. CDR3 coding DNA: TGTGCCAGCAGTGAATCCGGGACAGGGCTCTATGGCTACACCTTC.

The CDR3 here is CAWSVGGPYEQYF. DNA of the CDR3: TGTGCCTGGAGTGTAGGAGGCCCCTACGAGCAGTACTTC. The gene calls are TRBV30 and TRBJ2-7; a possible D gene is TRBD2 (5 bases). V shed 0 bases and J shed 2 bases, with 8 bases lying between them. CDR3 length equals 13 residues. Germline V gene sequence: CDR1 GTSNPN, CDR2 SVGIG (reference sequence).

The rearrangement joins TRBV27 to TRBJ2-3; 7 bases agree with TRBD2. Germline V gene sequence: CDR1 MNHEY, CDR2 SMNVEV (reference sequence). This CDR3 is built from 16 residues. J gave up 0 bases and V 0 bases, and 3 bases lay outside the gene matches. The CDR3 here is CASSLSSGTSTDTQYF. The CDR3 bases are TGTGCCAGCAGTTTATCAAGCGGGACTAGCACAGATACGCAGTATTTT.

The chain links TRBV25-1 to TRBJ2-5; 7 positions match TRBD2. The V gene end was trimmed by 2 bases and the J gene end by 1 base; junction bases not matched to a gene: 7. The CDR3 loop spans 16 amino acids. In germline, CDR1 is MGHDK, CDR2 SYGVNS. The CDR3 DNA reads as TGTGCCAGCAGTGAACCGCGGGGGTCGCCCCAAGAGACCCAGTACTTC. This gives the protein CASSEPRGSPQETQYF.

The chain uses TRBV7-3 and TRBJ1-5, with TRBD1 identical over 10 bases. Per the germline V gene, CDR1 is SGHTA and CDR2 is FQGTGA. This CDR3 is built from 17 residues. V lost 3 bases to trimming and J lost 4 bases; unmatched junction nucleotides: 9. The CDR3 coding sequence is TGTGCCAGCAGCTTGGATCCCCCGGGACAGGGGAATCAGCCCCAGCATTTT. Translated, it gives CASSLDPPGQGNQPQHF.

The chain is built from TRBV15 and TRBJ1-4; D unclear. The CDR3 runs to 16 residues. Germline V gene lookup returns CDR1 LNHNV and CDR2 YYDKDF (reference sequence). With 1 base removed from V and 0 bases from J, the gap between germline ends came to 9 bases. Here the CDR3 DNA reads TGTGCCACCAGCAGAGGAGGGTCCGCAACTAATGAAAAACTGTTTTTT. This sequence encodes CATSRGGSATNEKLFF. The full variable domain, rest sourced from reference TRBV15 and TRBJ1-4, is DAMVIQNPRYQVTQFGKPVTLSCSQTLNHNVMYWYQQKSSQAPKLLFHYYDKDFNNEADTPDNFQSRRPNTSFCFLDIRSPGLGDTAMYLCATSRGGSATNEKLFFGSGTQLSVL.

The CDR3 nucleotides are TGTGCCAGCAGTTTAAAAAGGACAGGCTTTTACGAGCAGTACTTC. It translates to CASSLKRTGFYEQYF. The V call is TRBV6-5, the J call TRBJ2-7, with TRBD1 identical over 7 bases. There are 15 residues in the CDR3. Trimming removed 4 bases from V and 4 bases from J; junction bases left unmatched: 10. The germline V gene encodes CDR1 MNHEY and CDR2 SVGAGI.

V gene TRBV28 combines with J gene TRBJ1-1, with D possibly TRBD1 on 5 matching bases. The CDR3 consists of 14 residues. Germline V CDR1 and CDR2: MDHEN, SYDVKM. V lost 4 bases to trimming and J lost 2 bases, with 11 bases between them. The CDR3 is CASSSWGPNTEAFF. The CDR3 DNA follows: TGTGCCAGCAGTTCCTGGGGCCCCAACACTGAAGCTTTCTTT.

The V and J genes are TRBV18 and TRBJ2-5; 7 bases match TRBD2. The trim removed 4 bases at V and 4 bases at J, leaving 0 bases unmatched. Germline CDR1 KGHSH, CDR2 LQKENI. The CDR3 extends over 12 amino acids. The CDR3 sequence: CASSRGGETQYF. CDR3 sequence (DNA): TGTGCCAGCTCACGGGGGGGAGAGACCCAGTACTTC.

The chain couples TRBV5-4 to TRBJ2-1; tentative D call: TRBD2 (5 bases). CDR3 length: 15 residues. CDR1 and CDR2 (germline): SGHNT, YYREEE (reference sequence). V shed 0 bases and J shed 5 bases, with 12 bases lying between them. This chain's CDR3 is CASSLGWRVHNEQFF. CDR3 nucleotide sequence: TGTGCCAGCAGCTTGGGGTGGCGGGTTCACAATGAGCAGTTCTTC.

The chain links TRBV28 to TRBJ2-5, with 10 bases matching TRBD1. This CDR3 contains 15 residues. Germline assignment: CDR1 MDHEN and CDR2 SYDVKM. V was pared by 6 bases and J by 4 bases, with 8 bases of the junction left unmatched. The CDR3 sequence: CASSDPTGGGETQYF. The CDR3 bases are TGTGCCAGCAGCGATCCGACAGGGGGCGGAGAGACCCAGTACTTC.

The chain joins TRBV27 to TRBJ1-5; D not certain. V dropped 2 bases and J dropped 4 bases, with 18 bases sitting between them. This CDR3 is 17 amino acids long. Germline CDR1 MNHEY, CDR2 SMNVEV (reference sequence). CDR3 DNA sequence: TGTGCCAGCAGTTTAAGGGCAACCACCCGAGGGAATCAGCCCCAGCATTTT. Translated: CASSLRATTRGNQPQHF.

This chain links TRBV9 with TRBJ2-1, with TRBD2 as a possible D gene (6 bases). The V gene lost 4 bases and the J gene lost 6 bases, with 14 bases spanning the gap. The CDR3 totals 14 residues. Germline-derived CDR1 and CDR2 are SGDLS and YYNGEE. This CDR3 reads CASSLGLRSNEQFF. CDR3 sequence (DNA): TGTGCCAGCAGCTTGGGACTCCGAAGCAATGAGCAGTTCTTC.

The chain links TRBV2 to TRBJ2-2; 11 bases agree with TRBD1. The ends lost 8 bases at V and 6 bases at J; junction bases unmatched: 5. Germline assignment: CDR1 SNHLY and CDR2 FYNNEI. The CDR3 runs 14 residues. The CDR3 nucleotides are TGTGCCAGCCAGGACAGGGGGCGCGCCGGGGAGCTGTTTTTT. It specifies CASQDRGRAGELFF.

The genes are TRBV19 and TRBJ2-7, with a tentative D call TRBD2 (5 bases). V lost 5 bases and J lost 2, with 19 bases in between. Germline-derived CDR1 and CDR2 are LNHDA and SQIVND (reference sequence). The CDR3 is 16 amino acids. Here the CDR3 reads CASSRTGAGAAYEQYF. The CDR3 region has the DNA TGTGCCAGTAGTCGCACTGGTGCGGGCGCGGCCTACGAGCAGTACTTC.

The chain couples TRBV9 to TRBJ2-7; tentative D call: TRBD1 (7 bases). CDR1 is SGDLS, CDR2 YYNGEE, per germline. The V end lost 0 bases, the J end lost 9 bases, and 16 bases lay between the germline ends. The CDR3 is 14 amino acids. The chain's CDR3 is CASSVGQGGGMQYF. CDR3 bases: TGTGCCAGCAGCGTAGGACAGGGCGGCGGGATGCAGTACTTC.

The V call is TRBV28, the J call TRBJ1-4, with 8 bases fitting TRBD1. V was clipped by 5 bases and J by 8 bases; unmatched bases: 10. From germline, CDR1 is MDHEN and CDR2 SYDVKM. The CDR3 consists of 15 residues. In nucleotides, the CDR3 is TGTGCCAGCAGTCAGGGCAGGGGGCTATGGGAAAAACTGTTTTTT. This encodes CASSQGRGLWEKLFF.

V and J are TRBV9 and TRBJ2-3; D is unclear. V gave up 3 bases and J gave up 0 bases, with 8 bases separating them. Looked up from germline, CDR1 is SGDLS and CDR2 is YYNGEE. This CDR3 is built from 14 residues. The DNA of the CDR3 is TGTGCCAGCAGCGCGCAGGCCAGCACAGATACGCAGTATTTT. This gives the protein CASSAQASTDTQYF.